The source of this TCR beta chain is a study of T-cell memory formation after mild COVID-19. Trimming removed 3 bases from V and 2 bases from J, with 14 bases in between. CDR3 length: 15 amino acids. Germline CDR1 SGHRS, CDR2 YFSETQ. Ten or more counts support this clonotype. TCRdb recomputed calls from the 5' RACE reads with MiXCR, one row per CDR3 protein. The data hold about 340,000 distinct CDR3 sequences, with 10% to 15% observed a single time. Sequencing was done on a sample of PBMCs or a T cell subset sorted from them (not recorded which). The chain has TRBV5-1 and TRBJ2-5; a possible D gene is TRBD2 (6 bases). The clonotype was recovered from a man younger than 35 who had mild COVID-19 (a few samples of this study predate the infection). Cell type and time point are not known. In nucleotides, the CDR3 is TGCGCCAGCAGCTCGACGGGGGAACCTCAAGAGACCCAGTACTTC. Its translation is CASSSTGEPQETQYF.